The clone carrying this T cell receptor (beta chain) was observed a few times. These data originate in a study of T cells after yellow fever vaccination. Study-wide context: Libraries from low-cell-number fractions were prepared with the SMART-Seq v4 Ultra Low Input RNA kit.

MiXCR was run by TCRdb on the 5' RACE reads, yielding one entry per CDR3 protein. The sample includes 450,000 to 550,000 distinct CDR3 sequences, less than 20% of them seen just once. The CDR3 contains 16 residues. Germline V lookup: CDR1 SGDLS, CDR2 YYNGEE. J gave up 3 bases and V 0 bases, and 8 bases lay outside the gene matches. The sequencing here drew on PBMCs, taken 15 days after the yellow fever booster vaccination. The clonotype comes from a man aged 25-45 years who received the YFV17D yellow fever vaccine. The rearrangement links TRBV9 to TRBJ1-2; TRBD1 matches 7 bases. The CDR3 reads CASSVGPGGGDYGYTF. DNA of the CDR3: TGTGCCAGCAGCGTAGGCCCCGGAGGGGGCGACTATGGCTACACCTTC.